A single sample is the source of the 9 T cell receptor beta chains below, sequenced in a study of T cell responses to AZD1222 COVID-19 vaccine. Data came from immunoSEQ multiplex PCR; TCRdb stores just in-frame clones and leaves some out. The sample consists of approximately 110,000 clones, 70% to 90% of them appearing once. The source was peripheral blood, collected 28 days after the second AZD1222 dose. These receptors came from an adult who received the AZD1222 COVID-19 vaccine.

The chain is built from TRBV6-5 and TRBJ2-7, with a tentative D call TRBD1 (5 bases). V was shortened by 0 bases and J by 5 bases, with 11 bases between the two germline ends. The CDR3 runs to 14 residues. Germline CDR1 reads MNHEY; CDR2 reads SVGAGI. CDR3 nucleotides: TGTGCCAGCAGTTACTCGGCAGGGTTGAACGAGCAGTACTTC. Protein sequence: CASSYSAGLNEQYF.

V gene TRBV19 combines with J gene TRBJ2-3; 11 nucleotides line up with TRBD2. This CDR3 region has 18 residues. Germline CDR1 reads LNHDA; CDR2 reads SQIVND (reference sequence). Trimming took 1 base from V and 1 from J; bases not matched to a gene: 7. CDR3 sequence (DNA): TGTGCCAGTAGTATAGTAGGGGCTAGCGGGAGGCGCACAGATACGCAGTATTTT. Protein: CASSIVGASGRRTDTQYF.

The chain couples TRBV4-1 to TRBJ2-5; 7 bases are shared with TRBD1. Germline loops: CDR1 MGHRA, CDR2 YSYEKL. CDR3 length: 17 amino acids. After removal of 2 bases from V and 5 bases from J, the junction contained 14 bases not matched to a gene. The CDR3 DNA reads as TGCGCCAGCAGCCAAACAATACCGGGACAGAGAGCGGAGACCCAGTACTTC. Protein: CASSQTIPGQRAETQYF.

This chain uses TRBV30 with TRBJ2-3, with D perhaps TRBD2 (5 bases). V was cut by 0 bases and J by 1 base, with 11 bases left in between. The germline V gene has CDR1 GTSNPN and CDR2 SVGIG (reference sequence). There are 15 residues in the CDR3. The CDR3: CAWSVPTRGTDTQYF. Here the CDR3 DNA reads TGTGCCTGGAGTGTACCCACTAGGGGCACAGATACGCAGTATTTT. The full variable domain, its missing parts supplied by reference TRBV30 and TRBJ2-3, is SQTIHQWPATLVQPVGSPLSLECTVEGTSNPNLYWYRQAAGRGLQLLFYSVGIGQISSEVPQNLSASRPQDRQFILSSKKLLLSDSGFYLCAWSVPTRGTDTQYFGPGTRLTVL.

The chain is built from TRBV5-6 and TRBJ1-1; possible D gene TRBD1, 5 bases. V was cut by 4 bases and J by 0 bases, with 10 bases left in between. The CDR3 is 14 residues long. Germline CDR1 reads SGHDT; CDR2 reads YYEEEE. This chain's CDR3 is CASSPQGLNTEAFF. The CDR3 DNA sequence: TGTGCCAGCAGCCCGCAGGGTCTGAACACTGAAGCTTTCTTT.

The chain joins TRBV11-3 to TRBJ1-1; 10 positions match TRBD1. V was pared by 5 bases and J by 5 bases, with 5 bases of the junction left unmatched. This CDR3 is built from 14 residues. Germline V gene lookup returns CDR1 SGHNT and CDR2 YENEEA. CDR3 residues: CASSLGTGETEAFF. CDR3 DNA sequence: TGTGCCAGCAGCCTTGGGACAGGGGAGACTGAAGCTTTCTTT.

The chain has TRBV4-3 and TRBJ1-2; D gene uncertain. CDR3 size: 13 residues. Germline CDR1 LGHNA, CDR2 YSLEER. The V end was cut by 4 bases, the J end by 5 bases, with 11 bases between. CDR3 DNA sequence: TGCGCCAGCAGCCGCCAAGTCTTATATGGCTACACCTTC. Translating it yields CASSRQVLYGYTF.

The CDR3 nucleotides are TGTGCCAGCAGTTTTGGGCTCCAAGAGACCCAGTACTTC. Protein: CASSFGLQETQYF. The rearrangement uses TRBV27 and TRBJ2-5; D gene uncertain. Per the germline V gene, CDR1 is MNHEY and CDR2 is SMNVEV (reference sequence). CDR3 size: 13 residues. Deletions cut 3 bases from V and 1 base from J, with 6 bases between.

This chain connects TRBV11-2 to TRBJ2-7; TRBD2 is a possible D gene (5 bases). Germline CDR1 is SGHAT and CDR2 is FQNNGV. Trimming took 2 bases from V and 2 from J, leaving 16 bases between them. The CDR3 covers 16 residues. The CDR3 is CASSLMEWAGTYEQYF. The DNA for the CDR3 is TGTGCCAGCAGCTTAATGGAGTGGGCGGGCACCTACGAGCAGTACTTC.